The 18 T cell receptor beta chains reported below all come from one sample, sequenced in a study of cytomegalovirus exposure and HLA in healthy donors. Some clones are missing from TCRdb's copy, which holds only in-frame ones; the method was immunoSEQ multiplex PCR. This sample yields roughly 79,000 clones, of which about 92% are seen a single time; 0.55% to 0.75% belongs to the top ten. The sample was PBMCs. These receptors all stem from a man between 18 and 35 years old in good health and CMV-seronegative.

This chain connects TRBV7-8 to TRBJ1-1; D remains ambiguous. The germline V gene encodes CDR1 SGHVS and CDR2 FQNEAQ. The CDR3 totals 15 residues. V was pared by 5 bases and J by 1 base, with 14 bases between. DNA for the CDR3: TGTGCCAGCAGCCCGAACGCCAGAGGGAACACTGAAGCTTTCTTT. This sequence encodes CASSPNARGNTEAFF.

The CDR3 nucleotides read TGTGCCAGTAGTATAGGTACGCGGGGCTACACCTTC. Encoded protein: CASSIGTRGYTF. This rearrangement joins TRBV19 to TRBJ1-2; D unresolved. V lost 1 base to trimming and J lost 8 bases, with 8 bases between them. Germline CDR1 is LNHDA and CDR2 is SQIVND (reference sequence). The CDR3 runs 12 residues.

The V call is TRBV28, the J call TRBJ1-2, with 9 bases matching TRBD1. V shed 3 bases and J 2 bases; nucleotides not matched to a gene: 1. Germline lookup yields CDR1 MDHEN and CDR2 SYDVKM. CDR3 size: 14 residues. Here the CDR3 DNA reads TGTGCCAGCAGTTTCGGACAGGGGAACTATGGCTACACCTTC. Residues: CASSFGQGNYGYTF.

CDR3 sequence (DNA): TGTGCCAGCAGCTTAGGGGCGAGCTCCTACGAGCAGTACTTC. Its protein is CASSLGASSYEQYF. J is TRBJ2-7 and V is TRBV7-6; D is uncertain. Trimming pared 1 base from V and 0 bases from J, leaving 7 bases between. CDR3 length: 14 residues. Germline V gene sequence: CDR1 SGHVS, CDR2 FNYEAQ.

The chain has TRBV10-2 and TRBJ2-7; 11 bases fit TRBD2. CDR1 is WSHSY, CDR2 SAAADI, per germline. V trimming: 6 bases; J trimming: 6 bases; junction bases outside the gene matches: 4. The CDR3 runs to 13 residues. The CDR3 DNA follows: TGCGCCAGCAGAGGACTAGCGGGTGTCGAGCAGTACTTC. Residues: CASRGLAGVEQYF.

The genes are TRBV30 and TRBJ1-1; D may be TRBD1 (6 bases). The CDR3 spans 14 residues. Trimming shortened V by 2 bases and J by 7 bases, and 17 bases separated the two germline ends. Looked up from germline, CDR1 is GTSNPN and CDR2 is SVGIG (reference sequence). The CDR3 bases are TGTGCCTGGAGTAGATACAGGGCAGCGGTTGAAGCTTTCTTT. Its protein is CAWSRYRAAVEAFF.

This chain joins TRBV11-3 and TRBJ2-1; TRBD2 agrees at 10 bases. Germline values: CDR1 SGHNT, CDR2 YENEEA. The CDR3 spans 13 residues. The V gene end was trimmed by 5 bases and the J gene end by 7 bases; junction bases not matched to a gene: 2. The CDR3 loop is CASSPGLANEQFF. DNA for the CDR3: TGTGCCAGCAGCCCGGGACTAGCGAATGAGCAGTTCTTC.

This rearrangement joins TRBV2 to TRBJ1-5; D remains unclear. V was pared by 4 bases and J by 0 bases, with 10 bases between. CDR1 is SNHLY, CDR2 FYNNEI, per germline. The CDR3 has 15 amino acids. The CDR3, as DNA: TGTGCCAGCAGTGTCCACAGTACTAGCAATCAGCCCCAGCATTTT. Amino acid sequence: CASSVHSTSNQPQHF.

V and J are TRBV30 and TRBJ2-7; D remains unclear. In germline, CDR1 is GTSNPN, CDR2 SVGIG (reference sequence). This CDR3 spans 12 amino acids. Trimming removed 0 bases at V and 6 bases at J, with 9 bases between. The CDR3 DNA is TGTGCCTGGAGTGTATCCGGGTCCGAGCAGTACTTC. Residues: CAWSVSGSEQYF.

The chain joins TRBV19 to TRBJ2-1; D is perhaps TRBD2 (6 bases). Trimming shortened V by 6 bases and J by 3 bases, and 12 bases separated the two germline ends. Germline CDR1 is LNHDA and CDR2 is SQIVND (reference sequence). CDR3 length: 14 amino acids. CDR3: CASREGSGYNEQFF. In nucleotides, the CDR3 is TGTGCCAGTAGGGAGGGTAGCGGCTACAATGAGCAGTTCTTC.

The V call is TRBV4-3, the J call TRBJ2-7; TRBD2 might be the D (5 bases). Trimming pared 0 bases from V and 0 bases from J, leaving 12 bases between. The CDR3 runs to 16 residues. Germline V lookup: CDR1 LGHNA, CDR2 YSLEER. CDR3 nucleotide sequence: TGCGCCAGCAGCCAAGAGGACTTCAGGAGCTCCTACGAGCAGTACTTC. This translates into CASSQEDFRSSYEQYF.

The rearrangement links TRBV28 to TRBJ1-2, with D perhaps matching TRBD1 (5 bases). Germline assignment: CDR1 MDHEN and CDR2 SYDVKM. This CDR3 is 14 amino acids long. Trimming stripped 3 bases from V and 2 bases from J, with 10 bases between. The CDR3 coding sequence is TGTGCCAGCAGTTTTCAGGGAAGAAACTATGGCTACACCTTC. It translates to CASSFQGRNYGYTF.

The CDR3 nucleotides are TGCGCCAGCAGGGAGGGCGGTGCCGGGGAGCTGTTTTTT. Translated, it gives CASREGGAGELFF. The rearrangement joins TRBV10-2 to TRBJ2-2, with TRBD2 as a possible D gene (6 bases). This CDR3 spans 13 amino acids. Trimming took 6 bases from V and 6 from J, leaving 11 bases between them. Germline CDR1 is WSHSY and CDR2 is SAAADI.

The chain employs TRBV5-1 and TRBJ2-2; a weak D match, TRBD1 (6 bases). Per germline, CDR1 SGHRS and CDR2 YFSETQ. The CDR3 loop spans 15 amino acids. V was cut by 4 bases and J by 5 bases, with 15 bases left in between. The CDR3 nucleotides read TGCGCCAGCAGCGGGCAGGGGAGCGGTACCGGGGAGCTGTTTTTT. It encodes CASSGQGSGTGELFF.

The chain couples TRBV5-1 to TRBJ2-7, with D maybe TRBD2 (6 bases). The CDR3 is 15 residues long. V lost 4 bases and J 2 bases, leaving 16 bases between the germline ends. Germline values: CDR1 SGHRS, CDR2 YFSETQ. This CDR3 is CASSPAGYSTYEQYF. The CDR3 coding sequence is TGCGCCAGCAGCCCTGCGGGGTATTCTACCTACGAGCAGTACTTC. Drawing the rest from reference TRBV5-1 and TRBJ2-7, the complete variable domain is KAGVTQTPRYLIKTRGQQVTLSCSPISGHRSVSWYQQTPGQGLQFLFEYFSETQRNKGNFPGRFSGRQFSNSRSEMNVSTLELGDSALYLCASSPAGYSTYEQYFGPGTRLTVT.

J is TRBJ1-4 and V is TRBV11-2; D is ambiguous. The ends were cut back, 2 bases at V and 0 bases at J, with 10 bases in the middle. The CDR3 extends over 16 amino acids. Looked up from germline, CDR1 is SGHAT and CDR2 is FQNNGV. The CDR3 spells CASSLTPGATNEKLFF. In nucleotides, the CDR3 is TGTGCCAGCAGCTTAACTCCAGGTGCAACTAATGAAAAACTGTTTTTT.

This chain links TRBV6-4 with TRBJ1-2; D is undetermined. CDR1 is MRHNA and CDR2 is SNTAGT in the germline V gene. Trimming left V 4 bases short and J 4 bases short, with 4 bases between. The CDR3 runs to 11 residues. The CDR3 nucleotides read TGTGCCAGCAGTGTATCCTATGGCTACACCTTC. Translating it yields CASSVSYGYTF.

The chain combines TRBV4-1 with TRBJ1-4, with 8 bases that match TRBD1. CDR1 and CDR2 from the germline V gene are MGHRA and YSYEKL. Germline trimming cut 7 bases from V and 3 bases from J; bases unmatched to any gene: 10. The CDR3 consists of 16 residues. The CDR3 is CASTKTGADSNEKLFF. CDR3 DNA sequence: TGCGCCAGCACCAAGACAGGGGCGGATTCTAATGAAAAACTGTTTTTT.